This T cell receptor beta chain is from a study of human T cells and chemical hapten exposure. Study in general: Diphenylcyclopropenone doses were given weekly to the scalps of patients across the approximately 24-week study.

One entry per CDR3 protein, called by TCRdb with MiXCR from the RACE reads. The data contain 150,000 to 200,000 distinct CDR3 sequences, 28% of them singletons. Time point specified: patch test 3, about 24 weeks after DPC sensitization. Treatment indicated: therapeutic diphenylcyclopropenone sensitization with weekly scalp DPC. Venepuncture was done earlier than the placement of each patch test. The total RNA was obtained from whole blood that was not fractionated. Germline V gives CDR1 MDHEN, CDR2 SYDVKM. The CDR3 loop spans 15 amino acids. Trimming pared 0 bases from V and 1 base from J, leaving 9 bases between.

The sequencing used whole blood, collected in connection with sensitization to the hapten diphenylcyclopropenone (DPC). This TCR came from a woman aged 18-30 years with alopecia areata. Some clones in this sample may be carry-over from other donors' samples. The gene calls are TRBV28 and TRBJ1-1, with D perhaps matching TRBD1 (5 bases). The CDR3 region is CASSLWGLENTEAFF. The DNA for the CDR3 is TGTGCCAGCAGTTTATGGGGACTAGAGAACACTGAAGCTTTCTTT.